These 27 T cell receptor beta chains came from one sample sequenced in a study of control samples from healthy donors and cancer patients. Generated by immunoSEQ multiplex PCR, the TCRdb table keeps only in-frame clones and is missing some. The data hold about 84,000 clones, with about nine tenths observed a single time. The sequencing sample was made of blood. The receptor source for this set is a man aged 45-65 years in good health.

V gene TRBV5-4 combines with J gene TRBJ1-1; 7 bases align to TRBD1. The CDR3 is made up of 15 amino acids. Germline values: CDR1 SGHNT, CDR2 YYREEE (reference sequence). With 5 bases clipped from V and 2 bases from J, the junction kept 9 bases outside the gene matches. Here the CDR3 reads CASSPKNRGNTEAFF. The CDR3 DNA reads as TGTGCCAGCAGTCCGAAGAACAGGGGAAACACTGAAGCTTTCTTT.

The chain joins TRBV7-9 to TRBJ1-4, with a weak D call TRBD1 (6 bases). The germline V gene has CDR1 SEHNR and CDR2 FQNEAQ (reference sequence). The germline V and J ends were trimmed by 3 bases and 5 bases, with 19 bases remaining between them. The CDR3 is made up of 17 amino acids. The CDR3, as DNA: TGTGCCAGCAGCTTCGTCCCAGGGGCGGCCCTAAATGAAAAACTGTTTTTT. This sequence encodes CASSFVPGAALNEKLFF.

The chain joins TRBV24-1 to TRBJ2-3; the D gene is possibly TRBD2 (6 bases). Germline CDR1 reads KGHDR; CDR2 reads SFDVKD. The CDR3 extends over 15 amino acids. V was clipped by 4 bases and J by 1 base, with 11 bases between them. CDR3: CATSDRAGRTDTQYF. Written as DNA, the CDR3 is TGTGCCACCAGTGACCGAGCGGGTCGCACAGATACGCAGTATTTT.

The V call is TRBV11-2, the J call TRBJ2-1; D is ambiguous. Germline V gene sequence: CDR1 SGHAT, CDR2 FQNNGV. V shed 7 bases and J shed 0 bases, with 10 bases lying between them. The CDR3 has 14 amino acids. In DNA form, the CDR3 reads TGTGCCAGCAAGGGCCCGGGCTCCTACAATGAGCAGTTCTTC. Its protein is CASKGPGSYNEQFF. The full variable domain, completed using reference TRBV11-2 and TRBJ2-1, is EAGVAQSPRYKIIEKRQSVAFWCNPISGHATLYWYQQILGQGPKLLIQFQNNGVVDDSQLPKDRFSAERLKGVDSTLKIQPAKLEDSAVYLCASKGPGSYNEQFFGPGTRLTVL.

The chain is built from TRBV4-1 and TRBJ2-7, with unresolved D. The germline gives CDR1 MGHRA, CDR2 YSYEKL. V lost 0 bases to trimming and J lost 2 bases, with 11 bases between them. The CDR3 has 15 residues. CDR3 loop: CASSQEPGKAYEQYF. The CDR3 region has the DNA TGCGCCAGCAGCCAAGAGCCAGGTAAAGCCTACGAGCAGTACTTC.

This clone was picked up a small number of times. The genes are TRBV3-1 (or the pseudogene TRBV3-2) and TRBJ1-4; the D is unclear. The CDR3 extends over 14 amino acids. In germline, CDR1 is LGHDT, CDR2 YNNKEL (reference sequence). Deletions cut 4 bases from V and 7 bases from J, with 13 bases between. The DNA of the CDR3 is TGTGCCAGCAGCCCTAGACGGGGAGGTGAAAAACTGTTTTTT. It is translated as CASSPRRGGEKLFF.

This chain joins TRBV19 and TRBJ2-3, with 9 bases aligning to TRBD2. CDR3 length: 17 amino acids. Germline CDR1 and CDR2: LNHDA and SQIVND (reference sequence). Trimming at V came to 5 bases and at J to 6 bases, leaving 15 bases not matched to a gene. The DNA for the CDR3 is TGTGCCAGTAGTGGCGATGTCGCGGGGGGGCAGGTCGATACGCAGTATTTT. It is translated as CASSGDVAGGQVDTQYF.

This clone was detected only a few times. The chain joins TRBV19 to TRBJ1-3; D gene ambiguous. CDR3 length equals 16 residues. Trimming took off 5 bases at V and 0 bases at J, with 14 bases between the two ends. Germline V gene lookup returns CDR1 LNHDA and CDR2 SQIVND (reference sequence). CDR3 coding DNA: TGTGCCAGTAGTGTCTCGGACGGTCTCTCTGGAAACACCATATATTTT. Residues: CASSVSDGLSGNTIYF.

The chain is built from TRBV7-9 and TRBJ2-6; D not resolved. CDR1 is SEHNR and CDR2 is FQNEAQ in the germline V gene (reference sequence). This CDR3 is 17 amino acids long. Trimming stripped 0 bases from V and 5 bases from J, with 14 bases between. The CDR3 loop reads CASSLALRTLRANVLTF. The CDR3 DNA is TGTGCCAGCAGCTTAGCGCTAAGGACCCTAAGGGCCAACGTCCTGACTTTC. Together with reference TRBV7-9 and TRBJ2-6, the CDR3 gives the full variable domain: DTGVSQNPRHKITKRGQNVTFRCDPISEHNRLYWYRQTLGQGPEFLTYFQNEAQLEKSRLLSDRFSAERPKGSFSTLEIQRTEQGDSAMYLCASSLALRTLRANVLTFGAGSRLTVL.

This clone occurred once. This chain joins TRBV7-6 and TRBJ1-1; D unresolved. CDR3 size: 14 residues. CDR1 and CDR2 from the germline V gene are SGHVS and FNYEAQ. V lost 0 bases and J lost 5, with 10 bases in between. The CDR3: CASSLAHGETEAFF. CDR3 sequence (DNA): TGTGCCAGCAGCTTAGCGCACGGAGAAACTGAAGCTTTCTTT.

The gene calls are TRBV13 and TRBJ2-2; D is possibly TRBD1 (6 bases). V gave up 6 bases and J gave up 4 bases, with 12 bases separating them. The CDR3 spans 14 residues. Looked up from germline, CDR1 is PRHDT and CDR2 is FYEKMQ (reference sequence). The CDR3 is CASSNRAGTGELFF. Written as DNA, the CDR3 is TGTGCCAGCAGTAACAGGGCCGGCACCGGGGAGCTGTTTTTT.

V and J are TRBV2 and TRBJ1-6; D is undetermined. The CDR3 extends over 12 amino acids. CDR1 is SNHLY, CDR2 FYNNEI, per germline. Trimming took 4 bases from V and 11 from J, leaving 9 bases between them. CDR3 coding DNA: TGTGCCAGCAGTGGTATAGAGGCACCCCTCCACTTT. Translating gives CASSGIEAPLHF.

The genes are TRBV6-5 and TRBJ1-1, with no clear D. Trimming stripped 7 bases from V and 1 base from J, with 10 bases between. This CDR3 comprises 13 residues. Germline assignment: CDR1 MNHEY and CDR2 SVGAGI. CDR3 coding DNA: TGTGCCAGCAAGGACGGAGGGAACACTGAAGCTTTCTTT. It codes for CASKDGGNTEAFF.

CDR3 sequence (DNA): TGCAGTGCTAGTCCCATCGGGGTCGGGGGACAGGGTGAATACACCTTC. Encoded protein: CSASPIGVGGQGEYTF. This chain connects TRBV20-1 to TRBJ1-2, with TRBD1 matching 9 bases. The CDR3 consists of 16 residues. CDR1 is DFQATT, CDR2 SNEGSKA, per germline (reference sequence). J lost 11 bases, V lost 3 bases, and 19 bases had no gene match.

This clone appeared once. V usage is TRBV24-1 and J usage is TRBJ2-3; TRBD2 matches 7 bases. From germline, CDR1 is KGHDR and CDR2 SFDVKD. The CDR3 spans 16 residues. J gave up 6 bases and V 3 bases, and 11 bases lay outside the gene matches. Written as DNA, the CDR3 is TGTGCCACCAGTGATCCTCTAGCGGTGACTAGGGATACGCAGTATTTT. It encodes CATSDPLAVTRDTQYF.

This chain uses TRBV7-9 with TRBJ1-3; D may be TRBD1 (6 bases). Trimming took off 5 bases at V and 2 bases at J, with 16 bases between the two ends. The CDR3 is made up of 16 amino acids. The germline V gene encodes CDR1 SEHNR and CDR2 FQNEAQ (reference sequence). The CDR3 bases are TGTGCCAGCAGCCCCCGCGGGGGCAGAGCTGGAAACACCATATATTTT. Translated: CASSPRGGRAGNTIYF.

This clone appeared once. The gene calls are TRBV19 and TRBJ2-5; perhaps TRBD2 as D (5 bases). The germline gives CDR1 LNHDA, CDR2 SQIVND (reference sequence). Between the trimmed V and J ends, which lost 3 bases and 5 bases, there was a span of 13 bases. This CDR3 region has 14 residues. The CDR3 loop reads CASSIRAPGETQYF. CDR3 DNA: TGTGCCAGTAGTATCCGGGCCCCGGGGGAGACCCAGTACTTC.

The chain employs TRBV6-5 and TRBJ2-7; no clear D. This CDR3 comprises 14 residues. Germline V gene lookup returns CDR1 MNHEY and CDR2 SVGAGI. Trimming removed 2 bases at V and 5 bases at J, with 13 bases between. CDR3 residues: CASSYRGADNEQYF. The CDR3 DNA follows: TGTGCCAGCAGTTACAGAGGCGCCGATAACGAGCAGTACTTC.

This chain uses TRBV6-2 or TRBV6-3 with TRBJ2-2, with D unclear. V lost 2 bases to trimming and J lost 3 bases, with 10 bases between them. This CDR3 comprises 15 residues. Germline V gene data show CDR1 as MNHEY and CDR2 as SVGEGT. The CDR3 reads CASSYGSGYTGELFF. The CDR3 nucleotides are TGTGCCAGCAGTTACGGGTCAGGTTACACCGGGGAGCTGTTTTTT.

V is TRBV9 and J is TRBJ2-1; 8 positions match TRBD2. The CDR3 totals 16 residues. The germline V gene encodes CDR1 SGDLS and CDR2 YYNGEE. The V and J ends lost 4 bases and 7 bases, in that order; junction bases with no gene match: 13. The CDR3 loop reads CASSPHVSGGGNEQFF. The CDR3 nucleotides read TGTGCCAGCAGCCCCCATGTCAGCGGGGGAGGGAATGAGCAGTTCTTC.

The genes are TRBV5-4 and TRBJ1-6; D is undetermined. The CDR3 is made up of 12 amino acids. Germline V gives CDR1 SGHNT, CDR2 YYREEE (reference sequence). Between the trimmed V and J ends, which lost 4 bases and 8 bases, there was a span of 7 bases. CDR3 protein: CASSEDDSPLHF. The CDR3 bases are TGTGCCAGCAGCGAGGACGATTCACCCCTCCACTTT.

CDR3 residues: CASSFGFNSPLHF. The CDR3 nucleotides read TGTGCCAGCAGTTTTGGGTTCAATTCACCCCTCCACTTT. This chain connects TRBV27 to TRBJ1-6; D is uncertain. Between the trimmed V and J ends, which lost 3 bases and 7 bases, there was a span of 7 bases. This CDR3 is built from 13 residues. The V gene's germline CDR1 is MNHEY and CDR2 SMNVEV (reference sequence).

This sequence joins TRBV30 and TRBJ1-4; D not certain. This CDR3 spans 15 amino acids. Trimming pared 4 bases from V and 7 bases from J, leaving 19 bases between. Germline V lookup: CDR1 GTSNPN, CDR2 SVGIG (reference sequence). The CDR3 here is CAWISSGGAGEKLFF. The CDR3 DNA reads TGTGCCTGGATATCGAGTGGCGGCGCGGGTGAAAAACTGTTTTTT.

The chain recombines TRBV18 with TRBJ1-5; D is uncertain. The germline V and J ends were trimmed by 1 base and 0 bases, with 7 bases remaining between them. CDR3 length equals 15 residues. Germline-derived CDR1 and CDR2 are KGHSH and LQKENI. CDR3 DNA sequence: TGTGCCAGCTCACCACGGCAGGATAGCAATCAGCCCCAGCATTTT. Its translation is CASSPRQDSNQPQHF. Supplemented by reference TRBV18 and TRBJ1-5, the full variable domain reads NAGVMQNPRHLVRRRGQEARLRCSPMKGHSHVYWYRQLPEEGLKFMVYLQKENIIDESGMPKERFSAEFPKEGPSILRIQQVVRGDSAAYFCASSPRQDSNQPQHFGDGTRLSIL.

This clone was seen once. The CDR3 DNA is TGTGCCAGCAGTTTTTCTCGGGGGAATCTGGAAAAACTGTTTTTT. This codes for CASSFSRGNLEKLFF. This chain links TRBV7-9 with TRBJ1-4, with D perhaps TRBD1 (5 bases). V lost 6 bases, J lost 8 bases, and 19 bases lay in between. CDR3 length: 15 amino acids. The germline CDR1 and CDR2 sequences are SEHNR and FQNEAQ (reference sequence).

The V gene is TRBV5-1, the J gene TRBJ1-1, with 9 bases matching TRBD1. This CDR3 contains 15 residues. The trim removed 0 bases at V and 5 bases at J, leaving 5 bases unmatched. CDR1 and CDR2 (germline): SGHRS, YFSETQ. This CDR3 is CASSLATGGGTEAFF. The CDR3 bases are TGCGCCAGCAGCTTGGCGACAGGGGGAGGAACTGAAGCTTTCTTT.

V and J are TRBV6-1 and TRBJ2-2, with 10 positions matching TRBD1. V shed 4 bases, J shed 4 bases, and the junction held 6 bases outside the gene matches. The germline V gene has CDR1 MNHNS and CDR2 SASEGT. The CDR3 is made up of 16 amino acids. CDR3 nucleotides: TGTGCCAGCAGTGCATGGACAGGGGGTAGCACCGGGGAGCTGTTTTTT. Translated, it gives CASSAWTGGSTGELFF.